The 27 T cell receptor beta chains in this list originate from one sample, sequenced in a study of PD-L1 blockade in urothelial cancer. Sequencing was performed with immunoSEQ multiplex PCR; in TCRdb, only in-frame clones are kept and a portion is missing. Here the sample spans 15,000 to 20,000 clones, roughly 90% being singletons. Source: PBMCs, taken around atezolizumab (anti-PD-L1) treatment. These receptors all come from a man aged 50-60 years with urothelial cancer.

The chain links TRBV9 to TRBJ2-5; D perhaps matches TRBD2 (7 bases). CDR1 and CDR2 from the germline V gene are SGDLS and YYNGEE. The CDR3 consists of 16 residues. The V gene lost 4 bases and the J gene lost 5 bases, with 21 bases spanning the gap. CDR3 sequence: CASSSPRRGGRETQYF. For the CDR3, the DNA is TGTGCCAGCAGCTCCCCCCGGAGGGGGGGGCGGGAGACCCAGTACTTC.

This chain links TRBV25-1 with TRBJ2-7, with TRBD1 matching over 12 bases. Germline V CDR1 and CDR2: MGHDK, SYGVNS. There are 16 residues in the CDR3. J gave up 3 bases and V 3 bases, and 6 bases lay outside the gene matches. The CDR3 nucleotides are TGTGCCAGCAGTGACCTTCGGGACAGGGGGCTCTACGAGCAGTACTTC. Translated: CASSDLRDRGLYEQYF.

The chain carries TRBV7-9 and TRBJ2-3, with 8 bases that match TRBD1. V trimming: 8 bases; J trimming: 0 bases; junction bases outside the gene matches: 10. The CDR3 contains 16 residues. Looked up from germline, CDR1 is SEHNR and CDR2 is FQNEAQ (reference sequence). The CDR3 protein is CASGENRGFSTDTQYF. The CDR3 DNA is TGTGCCAGCGGAGAAAACAGGGGGTTCAGCACAGATACGCAGTATTTT. The full variable domain, in which reference TRBV7-9 and TRBJ2-3 provide the parts outside the CDR3, is DTGVSQNPRHKITKRGQNVTFRCDPISEHNRLYWYRQTLGQGPEFLTYFQNEAQLEKSRLLSDRFSAERPKGSFSTLEIQRTEQGDSAMYLCASGENRGFSTDTQYFGPGTRLTVL.

The chain has TRBV2 and TRBJ2-7; D possibly corresponds to TRBD1 (6 bases). The V gene's germline CDR1 is SNHLY and CDR2 FYNNEI. CDR3 length: 15 amino acids. V lost 7 bases and J lost 7, with 23 bases in between. CDR3 in DNA: TGTGCCAGCATTGACGTTACGACAGGAAGAAAAGAGCAGTACTTC. Its translation is CASIDVTTGRKEQYF.

The rearrangement joins TRBV5-4 to TRBJ2-3; no definite D call. This CDR3 is 15 amino acids long. V shed 3 bases and J shed 0 bases, with 11 bases lying between them. The germline V gene encodes CDR1 SGHNT and CDR2 YYREEE (reference sequence). CDR3 protein: CASSSPQTSTDTQYF. CDR3 nucleotides: TGTGCCAGCAGCTCGCCCCAGACTAGCACAGATACGCAGTATTTT.

This chain's CDR3 is CASRPSSAGELFF. The CDR3 DNA reads TGTGCCAGCAGACCCTCTAGTGCCGGGGAGCTGTTTTTT. The V call is TRBV7-9, the J call TRBJ2-2; D unresolved. The CDR3 sequence is 13 residues long. Per the germline V gene, CDR1 is SEHNR and CDR2 is FQNEAQ (reference sequence). V shed 6 bases and J shed 6 bases, with 11 bases lying between them.

The chain employs TRBV5-1 and TRBJ2-1; TRBD2 matches 9 bases. This CDR3 is 14 amino acids long. Trimming cost V 9 bases and J 5 bases; bases outside gene matches: 9. Germline loops: CDR1 SGHRS, CDR2 YFSETQ. The CDR3 spells CATRLAAVHNEQFF. The CDR3 region has the DNA TGCGCCACCCGACTAGCGGCGGTCCACAATGAGCAGTTCTTC.

V gene TRBV6-4 combines with J gene TRBJ2-1; 12 bases are a match to TRBD2. CDR3 size: 14 residues. Trimming removed 3 bases from V and 8 bases from J; junction bases left unmatched: 2. CDR1 is MRHNA and CDR2 is SNTAGT in the germline V gene. CDR3 loop: CASSETSGSDEQFF. The CDR3 DNA is TGTGCCAGCAGTGAGACTAGCGGGAGTGATGAGCAGTTCTTC.

The V gene is TRBV4-2, the J gene TRBJ2-3, with 9 bases that match TRBD1. V lost 0 bases and J lost 3; bases outside the gene matches: 10. Germline-derived CDR1 and CDR2 are LGHNA and YNFKEQ. This CDR3 has 18 residues. This chain's CDR3 is CASSQDRLDRGPTDTQYF. The CDR3, as DNA: TGTGCCAGCAGCCAAGATCGATTGGACAGGGGACCAACAGATACGCAGTATTTT.

This clone was seen a handful of times. CDR3 DNA sequence: TGTGCCAGCAGCTCAGCCCGGGACAGACAAAGTGGAAACACCATATATTTT. Amino acid sequence: CASSSARDRQSGNTIYF. The chain uses TRBV5-6 and TRBJ1-3, with 7 bases identical to TRBD1. CDR3 length: 17 amino acids. The germline V gene encodes CDR1 SGHDT and CDR2 YYEEEE. V shed 3 bases and J 3 bases; nucleotides not matched to a gene: 12.

The chain couples TRBV11-2 to TRBJ1-1, with TRBD1 identical over 8 bases. The V segment lost 4 bases and the J segment 4 bases; nucleotides outside the gene matches: 8. Germline lookup yields CDR1 SGHAT and CDR2 FQNNGV. The CDR3 length is 15 residues. CDR3 loop: CASSYAVQGGTEAFF. DNA for the CDR3: TGTGCCAGCAGCTACGCAGTACAGGGGGGCACTGAAGCTTTCTTT. The whole variable domain, filled in from reference TRBV11-2 and TRBJ1-1, reads EAGVAQSPRYKIIEKRQSVAFWCNPISGHATLYWYQQILGQGPKLLIQFQNNGVVDDSQLPKDRFSAERLKGVDSTLKIQPAKLEDSAVYLCASSYAVQGGTEAFFGQGTRLTVV.

Here the CDR3 reads CASSQGGLGGELFF. CDR3 in DNA: TGCGCCAGCAGCCAAGGGGGACTCGGAGGGGAGCTGTTTTTT. The chain couples TRBV4-3 to TRBJ2-2; possibly TRBD2 for D (6 bases). The CDR3 has 14 amino acids. Germline V gene data show CDR1 as LGHNA and CDR2 as YSLEER. Trimming pared 1 base from V and 8 bases from J, leaving 11 bases between.

The chain is built from TRBV5-3 and TRBJ2-2; 12 bases align to TRBD2. TRBV5-3 is noted as an ORF with a role that remains uncertain. This CDR3 comprises 17 residues. The V gene end was trimmed by 2 bases and the J gene end by 8 bases; junction bases not matched to a gene: 10. In DNA, the CDR3 is TGTGCCAGAAGCTTCGGTCTAGCGGGAGGGCAGCGAGGGGAGCTGTTTTTT. Translation gives CARSFGLAGGQRGELFF.

The chain links TRBV10-3 to TRBJ2-3; TRBD2 agrees at 11 bases. V trimming: 2 bases; J trimming: 1 base; junction bases outside the gene matches: 5. Looked up from germline, CDR1 is ENHRY and CDR2 is SYGVKD. The CDR3 sequence is 17 residues long. The CDR3 nucleotides read TGTGCCATCAGTGAGAGGCTAGCGGGGGGCCGCACAGATACGCAGTATTTT. Translation gives CAISERLAGGRTDTQYF.

This clone was recorded a few times. This chain connects TRBV11-1 to TRBJ1-6; TRBD1 matches at 8 bases. CDR1 and CDR2 from the germline V gene are SGHAT and FQDESV (reference sequence). This CDR3 is built from 17 residues. V shed 4 bases and J 3 bases; nucleotides not matched to a gene: 8. The CDR3 region is CASSSGGDRSYNSPLHF. The CDR3 DNA sequence: TGTGCCAGCAGCTCCGGCGGGGACAGGAGCTATAATTCACCCCTCCACTTT.

The chain uses TRBV6-5 and TRBJ2-1, with 10 bases matching TRBD2. V trimming: 6 bases; J trimming: 8 bases; junction bases outside the gene matches: 7. Germline V gene data show CDR1 as MNHEY and CDR2 as SVGAGI. This CDR3 is 14 amino acids long. The CDR3 here is CASRRLAGGHEQFF. The CDR3 DNA reads TGTGCCAGCAGGCGACTAGCGGGTGGGCATGAGCAGTTCTTC.

This clone was recorded once. This sequence joins TRBV9 and TRBJ1-2; 7 bases fit TRBD1. The ends lost 0 bases at V and 4 bases at J; junction bases unmatched: 6. The germline V gene has CDR1 SGDLS and CDR2 YYNGEE. The CDR3 runs 15 residues. CDR3 sequence reads: CASSVAGGQAYGYTF. The CDR3 nucleotides read TGTGCCAGCAGCGTAGCAGGAGGACAGGCCTATGGCTACACCTTC.

This clone has just a few counts. The genes are TRBV21-1 and TRBJ1-4; the tabulated D call, TRBD1, remains unverified against the DNA. TRBV21-1 is reported as a pseudogene. CDR3 length: 15 amino acids. This CDR3 is CASSKVGTFREKLFF. In nucleotides, the CDR3 is TGTGCCAGCAGCAAAGTAGGGACATTCCGTGAAAAACTGTTTTTT.

This chain uses TRBV27 with TRBJ1-1, with D possibly TRBD1 on 5 matching bases. This CDR3 contains 13 residues. Trimming took 5 bases from V and 1 from J, leaving 8 bases between them. Germline-derived CDR1 and CDR2 are MNHEY and SMNVEV (reference sequence). The CDR3 is CASSRQGNTEAFF. In nucleotides, the CDR3 is TGTGCCAGCAGTCGTCAGGGGAACACTGAAGCTTTCTTT.

V and J are TRBV9 and TRBJ1-4, with 7 bases matching TRBD1. The CDR3 runs to 15 residues. After removal of 2 bases from V and 7 bases from J, the junction contained 8 bases not matched to a gene. The germline gives CDR1 SGDLS, CDR2 YYNGEE. The CDR3: CASSVLGGKGEKLFF. The DNA of the CDR3 is TGTGCCAGCAGCGTCCTAGGGGGCAAGGGTGAAAAACTGTTTTTT.

The V call is TRBV5-1, the J call TRBJ2-7, with D perhaps matching TRBD1 (6 bases). V was pared by 5 bases and J by 7 bases, with 10 bases between. The CDR3 contains 11 residues. Germline assignment: CDR1 SGHRS and CDR2 YFSETQ. The CDR3: CASRGGWEQYF. The CDR3 coding sequence is TGCGCCAGCAGAGGGGGTTGGGAGCAGTACTTC.

V usage is TRBV6-1 and J usage is TRBJ2-1, with 9 bases matching TRBD1. The CDR3 has 15 amino acids. V lost 7 bases and J lost 3; bases outside the gene matches: 7. Germline V lookup: CDR1 MNHNS, CDR2 SASEGT. The CDR3 loop is CASTLDRGRYNEQFF. CDR3 DNA: TGTGCCAGCACCTTGGACAGGGGACGCTACAATGAGCAGTTCTTC.

This clone was seen a single time. The chain couples TRBV4-1 to TRBJ2-5; 13 nucleotides line up with TRBD2. Germline-derived CDR1 and CDR2 are MGHRA and YSYEKL. J lost 2 bases, V lost 2 bases, and 5 bases had no gene match. The length of the CDR3 is 17 residues. The CDR3 DNA sequence: TGCGCCAGCAGCCAAACGACTAGCGGGAGGAGACAAGAGACCCAGTACTTC. Protein sequence: CASSQTTSGRRQETQYF.

This rearrangement joins TRBV5-6 to TRBJ2-1; 10 bases map to TRBD1. Germline assignment: CDR1 SGHDT and CDR2 YYEEEE. V was pared by 4 bases and J by 9 bases, with 10 bases of the junction left unmatched. The CDR3 contains 15 residues. CDR3 amino acids: CASSPPGQGWGEQFF. For the CDR3, the DNA is TGTGCCAGCAGCCCGCCGGGACAGGGGTGGGGTGAGCAGTTCTTC.

V gene TRBV4-2 combines with J gene TRBJ2-1, with 7 nucleotides matching TRBD2. Germline lookup yields CDR1 LGHNA and CDR2 YNFKEQ. V dropped 6 bases and J dropped 0; count of bases not matched to a gene: 11. This CDR3 has 17 amino acids. CDR3 sequence: CASSFKTSFNSYNEQFF. As DNA, the CDR3 is TGTGCCAGCAGTTTTAAGACTAGCTTTAACTCCTACAATGAGCAGTTCTTC.

The chain joins TRBV4-3 to TRBJ2-5; D unclear. V was shortened by 2 bases and J by 3 bases, with 7 bases between the two germline ends. The CDR3 extends over 13 amino acids. Germline values: CDR1 LGHNA, CDR2 YSLEER. DNA of the CDR3: TGCGCCAGCAGCCAAAGAGGAGAAGAGACCCAGTACTTC. This encodes CASSQRGEETQYF.

This rearrangement joins TRBV7-2 to TRBJ2-1, with 11 nucleotides matching TRBD1. Germline V lookup: CDR1 SGHTA, CDR2 FQGNSA. The V gene end was trimmed by 4 bases and the J gene end by 10 bases; junction bases not matched to a gene: 3. The CDR3 consists of 13 residues. The DNA for the CDR3 is TGTGCCAGCAGCTCGCGGACAGGGGGCGAGCAGTTCTTC. Translated, it gives CASSSRTGGEQFF. Together with reference TRBV7-2 and TRBJ2-1, the CDR3 gives the full variable domain: GAGVSQSPSNKVTEKGKDVELRCDPISGHTALYWYRQSLGQGLEFLIYFQGNSAPDKSGLPSDRFSAERTGGSVSTLTIQRTQQEDSAVYLCASSSRTGGEQFFGPGTRLTVL.